A single sample is the source of the 3 T cell receptor beta chains below, sequenced in a study of Graves' ophthalmopathy and Graves' hyperthyroidism. Amplified material comprised TCR beta CDR3 regions derived from RNA transcripts. Investigators did first-round RT-PCR with HTBI primers, then second-round multiplex PCR. TCRdb redid the calling of the multiplex PCR reads with MiXCR, one entry per CDR3 protein. The table lists more than 1,000,000 distinct CDR3 sequences, 36% of them singletons. Material: peripheral blood or thyroid tissue (not recorded which). All receptors come from an adult man with Graves' hyperthyroidism.

V is TRBV7-9 and J is TRBJ1-5; D is ambiguous. The CDR3 is 14 amino acids. CDR1 and CDR2 (germline): SEHNR, FQNEAQ (reference sequence). V was trimmed by 5 bases and J by 7 bases, leaving 15 bases between them. The CDR3: CASSRLGGPQPQHF. Written as DNA, the CDR3 is TGTGCCAGCAGCCGACTGGGCGGACCACAGCCCCAGCATTTT.

To note about this clonotype: This may come from a read error, since a much larger clone is one base off. The rearrangement uses TRBV7-9 and TRBJ1-1, with 11 bases identical to TRBD1. The CDR3 has 15 amino acids. Germline-derived CDR1 and CDR2 are SEHNR and FQNEAQ (reference sequence). The CDR3 protein is CASSFGDRGDTETFF. DNA of the CDR3: TGTGCCAGCAGCTTTGGGGACAGGGGGGACACTGAAACTTTCTTT. The variable domain in full, completed from reference TRBV7-9 and TRBJ1-1, reads DTGVSQNPRHKITKRGQNVTFRCDPISEHNRLYWYRQTLGQGPEFLTYFQNEAQLEKSRLLSDRFSAERPKGSFSTLEIQRTEQGDSAMYLCASSFGDRGDTETFFGQGTRLTVV.

In regard to this clonotype: At one of its ends the junction is not consistent with the germline gene, which may arise from a read error. This chain joins TRBV10-2 and TRBJ2-2; D ambiguous. There are 12 residues in the CDR3. CDR1 is WSHSY, CDR2 SAAADI, per germline. This CDR3 reads CASIESSGELFF. In DNA form, the CDR3 reads TGTGCCAGCATCGAAAGTTCGGGGGAGCTGTTTTTT.